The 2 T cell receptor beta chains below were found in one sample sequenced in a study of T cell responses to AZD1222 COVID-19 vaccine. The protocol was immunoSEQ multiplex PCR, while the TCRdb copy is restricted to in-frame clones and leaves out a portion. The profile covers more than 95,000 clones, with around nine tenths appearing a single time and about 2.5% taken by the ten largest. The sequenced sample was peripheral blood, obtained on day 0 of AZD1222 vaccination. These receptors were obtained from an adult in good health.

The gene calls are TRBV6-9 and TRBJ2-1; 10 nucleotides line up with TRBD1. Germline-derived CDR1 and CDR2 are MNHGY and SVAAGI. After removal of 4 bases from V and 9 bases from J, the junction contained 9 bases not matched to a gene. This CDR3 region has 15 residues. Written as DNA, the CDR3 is TGTGCCAGCAGTTTCCGGGACAGGGGTTTGTCTGAGCAGTTCTTC. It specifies CASSFRDRGLSEQFF.

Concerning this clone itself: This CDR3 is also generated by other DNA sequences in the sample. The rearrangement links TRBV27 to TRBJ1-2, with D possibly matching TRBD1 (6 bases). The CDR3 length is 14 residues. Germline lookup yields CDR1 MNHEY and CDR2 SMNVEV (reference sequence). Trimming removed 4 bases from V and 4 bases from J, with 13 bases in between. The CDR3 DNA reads TGTGCCAGCAGTTCACAGGGTAGTAGCTATGGCTACACCTTC. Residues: CASSSQGSSYGYTF.